The clone carrying this T cell receptor beta chain was detected only a few times. Trimming stripped 4 bases from V and 8 bases from J, with 18 bases between. Per germline, CDR1 ENHRY and CDR2 SYGVKD. There are 15 residues in the CDR3. TCR beta CDR3 regions were amplified from RNA transcripts. A first-round RT-PCR of the TCR CDR3 used the HTBI primer set. From the multiplex PCR reads, TCRdb called clonotypes with MiXCR, one entry per CDR3 protein. The data hold roughly 630,000 distinct CDR3 sequences, with more than 15% observed a single time. This sample is part of a study of T cells in Graves' hyperthyroidism and ophthalmopathy.

Specimen: blood. This receptor was obtained from a young woman with Graves' hyperthyroidism. The rearrangement uses TRBV10-3 and TRBJ2-1, with D unclear. This chain's CDR3 is CAISGTAQGADEQFF. The DNA for the CDR3 is TGTGCCATCAGTGGGACCGCCCAAGGAGCCGATGAGCAGTTCTTC.